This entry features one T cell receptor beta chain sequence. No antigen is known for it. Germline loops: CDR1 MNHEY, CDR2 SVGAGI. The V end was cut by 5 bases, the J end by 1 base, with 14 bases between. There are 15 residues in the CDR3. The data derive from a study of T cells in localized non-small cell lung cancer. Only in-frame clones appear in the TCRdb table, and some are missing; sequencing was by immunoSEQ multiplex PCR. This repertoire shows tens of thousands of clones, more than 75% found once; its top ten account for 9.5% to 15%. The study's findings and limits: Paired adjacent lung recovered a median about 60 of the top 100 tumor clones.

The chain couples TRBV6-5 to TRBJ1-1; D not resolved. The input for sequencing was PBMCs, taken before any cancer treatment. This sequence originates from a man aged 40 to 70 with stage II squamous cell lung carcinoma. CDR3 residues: CASSRSDGWNTEAFF. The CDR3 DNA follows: TGTGCCAGCAGTAGATCGGACGGTTGGAACACTGAAGCTTTCTTT.